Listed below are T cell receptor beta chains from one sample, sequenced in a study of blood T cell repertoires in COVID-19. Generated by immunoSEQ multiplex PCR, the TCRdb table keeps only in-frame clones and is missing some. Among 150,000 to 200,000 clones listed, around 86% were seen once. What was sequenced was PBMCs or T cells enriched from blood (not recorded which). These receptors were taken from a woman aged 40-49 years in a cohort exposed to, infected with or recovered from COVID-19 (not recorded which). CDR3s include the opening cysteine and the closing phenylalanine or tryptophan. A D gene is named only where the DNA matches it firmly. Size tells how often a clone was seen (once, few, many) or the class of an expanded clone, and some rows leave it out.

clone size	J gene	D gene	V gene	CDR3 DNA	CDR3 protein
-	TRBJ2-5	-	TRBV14	TGTGCCAGCAGCCAAGACTTGGGTGGGGGGGAGACCCAGTACTTC	CASSQDLGGGETQYF
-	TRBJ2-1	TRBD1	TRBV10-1	TGCGCCAGCAGTGAGAAGGGGACAGGGGAAAACAATGAGCAGTTCTTC	CASSEKGTGENNEQFF
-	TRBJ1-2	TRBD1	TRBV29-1	TGCAGCGTTGGGGGGACAGGGACTTTCTATGGCTACACCTTC	CSVGGTGTFYGYTF
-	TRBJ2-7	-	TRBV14	TGTGCCAGCAGCCAAGATGGTGGTCGGCAGGGGTTCTGGGAGCAGTACTTC	CASSQDGGRQGFWEQYF
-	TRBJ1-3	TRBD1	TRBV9	TGTGCCAGCAGCCCACAGGGGGAATTAGGAAACACCATATATTTT	CASSPQGELGNTIYF
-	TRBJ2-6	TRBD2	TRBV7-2	TGTGCCAGCAGCCCCAATTGGGGGGGCTCTGGGGCCAACGTCCTGACTTTC	CASSPNWGGSGANVLTF
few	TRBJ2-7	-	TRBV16	TGTGCCAGCAGCCTAATGGGAGGTGGGGAGCAGTACTTC	CASSLMGGGEQYF
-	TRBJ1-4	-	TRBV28	TGTGCCAGCACCAGGACTGACGCAACTAATGAAAAACTGTTTTTT	CASTRTDATNEKLFF
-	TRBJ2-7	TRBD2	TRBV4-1	TGCGCCAGCAGCCAAGTTCTAGCGGGAGGCGAGCAGTACTTC	CASSQVLAGGEQYF
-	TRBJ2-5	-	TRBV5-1	TGCGCCAGCAGCCTGGACGGACTGAGGCAAGAGACCCAGTACTTC	CASSLDGLRQETQYF
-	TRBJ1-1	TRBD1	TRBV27	TGTGCCAGCAGTTTATCCGGACAGGGGCTAAGCCCCATGAACACTGAAGCTTTCTTT	CASSLSGQGLSPMNTEAFF
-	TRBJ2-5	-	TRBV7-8	TGTGCCAGCAGCTTAGGAGTGGGCCCGGAGACCCAGTACTTC	CASSLGVGPETQYF
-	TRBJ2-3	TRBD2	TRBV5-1	TGCGCCAGCAGCGAGGATGGGGGGAGGGCATCGGAGTATTTT	CASSEDGGRASEYF
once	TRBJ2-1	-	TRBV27	TGTGCCAGCTCTTCCTACTACAATGAGCAGTTCTTC	CASSSYYNEQFF
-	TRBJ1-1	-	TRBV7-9	TGTGCCAGCACCCCGTCAGGGGTCACTGAAGCTTTCTTT	CASTPSGVTEAFF
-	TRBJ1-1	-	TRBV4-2	TGTGCCAGCAGCCAGGAGGGACGGACACCGAACACTGAAGCTTTCTTT	CASSQEGRTPNTEAFF
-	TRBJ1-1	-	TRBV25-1	TGTGCCAGCAGTGATACAGGGCCGAACACTGAAGCTTTCTTT	CASSDTGPNTEAFF
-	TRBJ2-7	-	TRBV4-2	TGTGCCAGCAGCCAAGTTACAAGCTACGAGCAGTACTTC	CASSQVTSYEQYF
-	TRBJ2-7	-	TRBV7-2	TGTGCCAGCAGCTTAGATAGCAGGGCGAGCTCCTACGAGCAGTACTTC	CASSLDSRASSYEQYF
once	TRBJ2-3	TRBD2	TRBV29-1	TGCAGCGCTAGACTAGCGGGAGCGGGGGCAGATACGCAGTATTTT	CSARLAGAGADTQYF
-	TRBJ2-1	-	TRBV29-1	TGCAGCGTTTCGGGGGGCGTCTCCAATGAGCAGTTCTTC	CSVSGGVSNEQFF
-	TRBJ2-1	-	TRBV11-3	TGTGCCAGCAGCTCAGGGCCTGAGCAGTTCTTC	CASSSGPEQFF
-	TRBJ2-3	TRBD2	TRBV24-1	TGTGCCACCAGTGACGCCCCAGGCTTAGCGGGAGGGAGCACAGATACGCAGTATTTT	CATSDAPGLAGGSTDTQYF
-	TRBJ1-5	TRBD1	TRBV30	TGTGCCTGGAGTCTTGGACAGGTCCGTAGCAATCAGCCCCAGCATTTT	CAWSLGQVRSNQPQHF